This T cell receptor beta chain was recovered during a study of cytotoxic CD8 clonotypes in ibrutinib-treated CLL. For the study at large: Partial responses numbered some 24 and complete responses 2; after a median around 68 months, about 15 stayed remitted and about twelve progressed.

CDR1 and CDR2 (germline): SEHNR, FQNEAQ (reference sequence). V lost 3 bases and J 7 bases, leaving 6 bases between the germline ends. This CDR3 comprises 12 residues. Study-wide points: At progression, clonality fell back toward baseline after rising at ibrutinib response. Shared public clonotypes were rare, and on treatment they either got smaller or stayed the same.

Deep sequencing aimed at 1 in 200,000 to 1 in 1 million T cells' resolution. Measured with immunoSEQ multiplex PCR; TCRdb has only the in-frame clones, and not every one. Among tens of thousands of clones listed, roughly 54% were seen once. This clone has more than one count but fewer than ten. The antigen remains unidentified. This chain uses TRBV7-9 with TRBJ1-4, with D uncertain. The sequencing used PBMCs, collected at disease progression, from a patient treated with ibrutinib. This receptor was identified in a human donor with chronic lymphocytic leukemia. CDR3 amino acids: CASSFGSEKLFF. CDR3 in DNA: TGTGCCAGCAGCTTTGGCAGTGAAAAACTGTTTTTT.